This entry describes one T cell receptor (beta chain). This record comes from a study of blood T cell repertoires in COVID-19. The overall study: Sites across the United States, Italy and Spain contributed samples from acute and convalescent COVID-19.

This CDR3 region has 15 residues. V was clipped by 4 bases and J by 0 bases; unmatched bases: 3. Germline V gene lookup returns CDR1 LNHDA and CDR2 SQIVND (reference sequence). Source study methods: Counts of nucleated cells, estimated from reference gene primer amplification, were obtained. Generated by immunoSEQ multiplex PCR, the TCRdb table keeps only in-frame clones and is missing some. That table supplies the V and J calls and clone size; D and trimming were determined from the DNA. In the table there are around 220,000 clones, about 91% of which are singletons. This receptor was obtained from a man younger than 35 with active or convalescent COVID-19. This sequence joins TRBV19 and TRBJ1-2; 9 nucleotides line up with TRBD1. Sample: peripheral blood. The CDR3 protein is CASSTRTGANYGYTF. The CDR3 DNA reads TGTGCCAGTAGTACTCGGACAGGGGCTAACTATGGCTACACCTTC. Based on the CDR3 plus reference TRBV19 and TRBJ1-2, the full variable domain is DGGITQSPKYLFRKEGQNVTLSCEQNLNHDAMYWYRQDPGQGLRLIYYSQIVNDFQKGDIAEGYSVSREKKESFPLTVTSAQKNPTAFYLCASSTRTGANYGYTFGSGTRLTVV.